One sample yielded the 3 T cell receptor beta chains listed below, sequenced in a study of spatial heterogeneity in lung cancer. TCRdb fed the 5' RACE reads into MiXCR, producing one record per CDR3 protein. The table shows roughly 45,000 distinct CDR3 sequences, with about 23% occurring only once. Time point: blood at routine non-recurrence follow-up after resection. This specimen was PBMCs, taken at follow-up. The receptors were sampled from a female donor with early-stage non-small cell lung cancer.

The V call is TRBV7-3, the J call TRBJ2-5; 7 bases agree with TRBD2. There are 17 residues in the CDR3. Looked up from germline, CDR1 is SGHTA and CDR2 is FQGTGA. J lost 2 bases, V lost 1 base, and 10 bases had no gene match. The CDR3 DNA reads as TGTGCCAGCAGCTTAATAGGAGACTCGGGAGGACAAGAGACCCAGTACTTC. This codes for CASSLIGDSGGQETQYF.

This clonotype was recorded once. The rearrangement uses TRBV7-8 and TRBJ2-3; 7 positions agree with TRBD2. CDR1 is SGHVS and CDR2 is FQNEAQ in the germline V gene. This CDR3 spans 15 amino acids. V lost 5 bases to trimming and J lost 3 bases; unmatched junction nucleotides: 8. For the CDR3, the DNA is TGTGCCAGCAGCCTCCTTTCGGGGGGTACAGATACGCAGTATTTT. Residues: CASSLLSGGTDTQYF.

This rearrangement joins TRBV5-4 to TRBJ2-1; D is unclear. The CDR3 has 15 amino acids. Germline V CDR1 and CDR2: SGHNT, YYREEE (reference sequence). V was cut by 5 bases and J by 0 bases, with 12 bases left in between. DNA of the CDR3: TGTGCCAGCAGGACTGACACTGACTCCTACAATGAGCAGTTCTTC. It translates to CASRTDTDSYNEQFF.